Below, one T cell receptor (beta chain) is given with its context. Its specificity is not known. Stated time point: persistent/refractory GD, antithyroid drugs over 5 years with positive TRAb. Following extraction of RNA from PBMCs, that RNA was used to make the TCR library. An endocrinology department located in Xi'an, China, was where the patients came from. This CDR3 spans 12 amino acids. CDR1 DFQATT and CDR2 SNEGSKA come from the germline V gene (reference sequence). The junction had 3 bases not matched to a gene; V was cut back by 4 bases and J by 4 bases. Researchers made TCR beta libraries by using iRepertoire HTBI primers and running Arm-PCR on CDR3 regions. One entry per CDR3 protein results from TCRdb running MiXCR on the multiplex PCR reads. The sample has roughly 400,000 distinct CDR3 sequences; 20% to 25% are singletons. The sample is drawn from a study of regulatory T cells in long-lasting Graves disease. Study summary: Treatment with antithyroid drugs for over 5 years, together with positive TSH receptor antibodies, meant persistent Graves' disease. Study-wide results and caveats: Persistent disease samples used TRBV28, TRBJ1-2 and TRBJ2-5 preferentially.

The rearrangement links TRBV20-1 to TRBJ2-5; 7 nucleotides align to TRBD1. The sequences come from peripheral blood mononuclear cells (PBMCs), collected when the disease was refractory, from a patient treated with antithyroid drugs. This clonotype originated in a female donor with Graves disease. The CDR3 DNA is TGCAGTGCTACCTCAGGGGGAGAGACCCAGTACTTC. This encodes CSATSGGETQYF.